These T cell receptor beta chains were read from a single sample in a study of somatic mutations in cytotoxic T cells in rheumatoid arthritis. Sequencing used immunoSEQ multiplex PCR; TCRdb keeps in-frame clones, though not all of them. The sample carries about 19,000 clones, over 60% recorded once. The sequenced material came from CD8+ T cells sorted from blood. These receptors came from an adult with rheumatoid arthritis. Each CDR3 is given with its conserved first and last residue. A D gene is named only where the DNA matches it firmly. The size of a clone is reported for some rows only, either as once, few or many, or as a class for expanded clones.

cdr3_nt cdr3_aa clone_size v_call d_call j_call
TGTGCCAGCAGCTTAGAAGGGGGTCTTCCTCCTAATTCACCCCTCCACTTT CASSLEGGLPPNSPLHF . TRBV11-2 . TRBJ1-6
TGTGCCAGCAGTTTTTCCGAGGGCTACGAGCAGTACTTC CASSFSEGYEQYF . TRBV27 . TRBJ2-7
TGTGCCGGGACAGGGGAACCCGGGGAGCTGTTTTTT CAGTGEPGELFF . TRBV30 TRBD1 TRBJ2-2
TGTGCCAGCAGTGAAGTCGACGCGAATGAGCAGTTCTTC CASSEVDANEQFF few TRBV6-1 . TRBJ2-1
TGTGCCAGCAGCGTTGGTAGCAATCAGCCCCAGCATTTT CASSVGSNQPQHF . TRBV9 . TRBJ1-5
TGTGCCAGCAGCTTCCTACCACAAGAGACCCAGTACTTC CASSFLPQETQYF . TRBV7-9 . TRBJ2-5
TGTGCCAGCAGCTCAGGCTGGACAGGGGCAGATACGCAGTATTTT CASSSGWTGADTQYF . TRBV7-9 TRBD1 TRBJ2-3
TGTGCCAGCAGTGAAACAGGACTCACTGAAGCTTTCTTT CASSETGLTEAFF . TRBV6-4 . TRBJ1-1
TGTGCCAGCAGTGACTCACCTGGGACCGGGGGCAATGAGCAGTTCTTC CASSDSPGTGGNEQFF . TRBV6-4 . TRBJ2-1
TGTGCCAGCAGCGTCGACTTCTACGAGCAGTACTTC CASSVDFYEQYF . TRBV11-2 . TRBJ2-7
TGTGCCAGCAGTTTAGGGGGCGGGTATGGCTACACCTTC CASSLGGGYGYTF . TRBV6-5 TRBD1 TRBJ1-2
TGTGCCAGCAGCCCCACTAGCGGGAGCGGTACCGGGGAGCTGTTTTTT CASSPTSGSGTGELFF . TRBV7-9 TRBD2 TRBJ2-2
TGCGCCAGCAGCTTGGGGGGGGCTACTAATGAAAAACTGTTTTTT CASSLGGATNEKLFF . TRBV5-1 . TRBJ1-4
TGTGCCAGCAGTGGGACTAGCGACTACAATGAGCAGTTCTTC CASSGTSDYNEQFF . TRBV6-4 TRBD2 TRBJ2-1
TGTGCCAGCAGCCCAGGGGACGGGGGAAAAGAGACCCAGTACTTC CASSPGDGGKETQYF . TRBV5-4 . TRBJ2-5
TGTGCCAGCAGCTTGAGCGGTAACACAGATACGCAGTATTTT CASSLSGNTDTQYF . TRBV7-6 . TRBJ2-3
TGTGCCACCTCTGACACAAGCTCCTACGAGCAGTACTTC CATSDTSSYEQYF few TRBV27 . TRBJ2-7
TGTGCCAGCAGTTACTTATCGGCAGCTTATAATTCACCCCTCCACTTT CASSYLSAAYNSPLHF . TRBV6-5 . TRBJ1-6
TGCGCCAGCAGTCAAGATCTCCTAGCGGGGAATGAGCAGTTCTTC CASSQDLLAGNEQFF . TRBV4-1 TRBD2 TRBJ2-1
TGTGCCAGCAGCTTAGATCGGGACACCCTGAACACTGAAGCTTTCTTT CASSLDRDTLNTEAFF . TRBV11-2 . TRBJ1-1
TGCAGCGCTAACACTCCACGGGGAGGGGGCACCATATATTTT CSANTPRGGGTIYF . TRBV29-1 . TRBJ1-3
TGTGCCAGCAGTTACCCGGACAGGGTACTACAGCCCCAGCATTTT CASSYPDRVLQPQHF . TRBV6-6 TRBD1 TRBJ1-5
TGTGCCAGCAGTTTATTACAGAGCTCCTACAATGAGCAGTTCTTC CASSLLQSSYNEQFF few TRBV27 . TRBJ2-1
TGTGCCAGCAGCCCCCCGGGACTAAACAATGAGCAGTTCTTC CASSPPGLNNEQFF . TRBV4-2 TRBD2 TRBJ2-1
TGTGCCAGTAGTACAGGGACTAGCGGAACCGGGGAGCTGTTTTTT CASSTGTSGTGELFF . TRBV19 TRBD2 TRBJ2-2
TGTGCCAGCAGCCTTAGCGGGGGGGCCCCACCCTACAATGAGCAGTTCTTC CASSLSGGAPPYNEQFF . TRBV5-6 TRBD2 TRBJ2-1
TGTGCCAGCAGCTCGGGGACCTCCGCGGACGGCGAAGCTTTCTTT CASSSGTSADGEAFF . TRBV5-4 . TRBJ1-1
TGTGCCAGCAGTGTATCCTCCGTCAGCATGAACACTGAAGCTTTCTTT CASSVSSVSMNTEAFF . TRBV6-1 . TRBJ1-1
TGTGCCAGCAGCTTTACAGGGGAGGAAGCTTTCTTT CASSFTGEEAFF . TRBV5-5 TRBD1 TRBJ1-1
TGTGCCAGCAGCCCTAGACAGGGTGGGACCTACGAGCAGTACTTC CASSPRQGGTYEQYF few TRBV2 TRBD1 TRBJ2-7
TGTGCCAGCAGTTTTTTGAATAGCAATCAGCCCCAGCATTTT CASSFLNSNQPQHF . TRBV28 . TRBJ1-5
TGCAGCGCCCCTAATCCGGGACTAGCGGGACCTAATGAGCAGTTCTTC CSAPNPGLAGPNEQFF . TRBV29-1 TRBD2 TRBJ2-1
TGTGCCAGCAGTTACTCGGGGGACGGTGCTAACTATGGCTACACCTTC CASSYSGDGANYGYTF . TRBV6-5 . TRBJ1-2
TGCAGCGTTGCAGGTCTGCCAACGGGACAGGAGAACACTGAAGCTTTCTTT CSVAGLPTGQENTEAFF . TRBV29-1 TRBD1 TRBJ1-1
TGTGCCAGCAGCTTGGGGACAGGTCCTGGGAACGAGCAGTACTTC CASSLGTGPGNEQYF once TRBV7-6 TRBD1 TRBJ2-7
TGTGCCAGCAGTCCCTCGGGACAGGGTTATACTGAAGCTTTCTTT CASSPSGQGYTEAFF . TRBV27 TRBD1 TRBJ1-1
TGTGCCAGCAGCCAAGTGATAGGGGGGGTCTATGGCTACACCTTC CASSQVIGGVYGYTF . TRBV4-2 . TRBJ1-2
TGCAGCGTCCAGGGAATCACCGGGGAGCTGTTTTTT CSVQGITGELFF . TRBV29-1 . TRBJ2-2
TGTGCCAGCAGCTTATCAACGGGACACTCTAATGAAAAACTGTTTTTT CASSLSTGHSNEKLFF . TRBV7-9 . TRBJ1-4
TGTGCCAGCAGCGCCTCGCAGAACACTGAAGCTTTCTTT CASSASQNTEAFF . TRBV9 . TRBJ1-1
TGTGCCAGTCAACAGGGGCCCGATGAGCAGTTCTTC CASQQGPDEQFF once TRBV6-5 TRBD1 TRBJ2-1